A single sample gave rise to the 14 T cell receptor beta chains below, sequenced in a study of T cell responses to AZD1222 COVID-19 vaccine. Clones were read by immunoSEQ multiplex PCR, and TCRdb kept only the in-frame ones, dropping some. The data hold some 120,000 clones, with 80% to 90% observed a single time. This sample comprised peripheral blood, obtained on day 0 of AZD1222 vaccination. The receptors come from an adult in good health.

The rearrangement uses TRBV5-6 and TRBJ2-5; 7 bases match TRBD1. The germline V gene has CDR1 SGHDT and CDR2 YYEEEE. This CDR3 comprises 13 residues. V trimming: 4 bases; J trimming: 3 bases; junction bases outside the gene matches: 3. The DNA of the CDR3 is TGTGCCAGCAGCAACAGGGGAGAAGAGACCCAGTACTTC. It codes for CASSNRGEETQYF. Looking up the rest from reference TRBV5-6 and TRBJ2-5 gives the full variable domain: DAGVTQSPTHLIKTRGQQVTLRCSPKSGHDTVSWYQQALGQGPQFIFQYYEEEERQRGNFPDRFSGHQFPNYSSELNVNALLLGDSALYLCASSNRGEETQYFGPGTRLLVL.

This clone was counted only a few times. The rearrangement links TRBV5-6 to TRBJ1-1, with a tentative D call TRBD1 (5 bases). The germline CDR1 and CDR2 sequences are SGHDT and YYEEEE. This CDR3 contains 14 residues. The ends were cut back, 7 bases at V and 1 base at J, with 14 bases in the middle. CDR3 in amino acids: CASLRTGGNTEAFF. CDR3 bases: TGTGCCAGCCTGAGAACGGGGGGGAACACTGAAGCTTTCTTT.

The chain has TRBV27 and TRBJ1-6; D remains ambiguous. This CDR3 contains 14 residues. With 6 bases removed from V and 1 base from J, the gap between germline ends came to 7 bases. Germline V CDR1 and CDR2: MNHEY, SMNVEV (reference sequence). The CDR3 region is CASRPDSYNSPLHF. The CDR3 nucleotides read TGTGCCAGCAGGCCAGATTCCTATAATTCACCCCTCCACTTT.

The genes are TRBV9 and TRBJ2-1; TRBD2 agrees at 8 bases. This CDR3 comprises 17 residues. V trimming: 0 bases; J trimming: 5 bases; junction bases outside the gene matches: 10. In germline, CDR1 is SGDLS, CDR2 YYNGEE. CDR3 nucleotides: TGTGCCAGCAGCGTAGAAGAGTACGGGAGGGGGAACAATGAGCAGTTCTTC. Its translation: CASSVEEYGRGNNEQFF.

By frequency in the sample, this clone is large. V usage is TRBV27 and J usage is TRBJ2-2; a weak D match, TRBD2 (5 bases). Germline assignment: CDR1 MNHEY and CDR2 SMNVEV (reference sequence). V lost 4 bases and J lost 5, with 8 bases in between. The CDR3 has 13 amino acids. Here the CDR3 DNA reads TGTGCCAGCAGTTCAAGACTAACCGGGGAGCTGTTTTTT. Its protein is CASSSRLTGELFF.

The chain is built from TRBV21-1 and TRBJ2-3; the table's D gene call, TRBD1, was not cross checked with the DNA. TRBV21-1 corresponds to a pseudogene. This CDR3 spans 12 amino acids. For the CDR3, the DNA is TGTGCCAGCAGCGCGGACAGGGATCCGCAGTATTTT. It yields the protein CASSADRDPQYF.

The rearrangement uses TRBV19 and TRBJ2-3; 15 bases are shared with TRBD2. Germline CDR1 and CDR2: LNHDA and SQIVND (reference sequence). With 4 bases clipped from V and 2 bases from J, the junction kept 7 bases outside the gene matches. The length of the CDR3 is 18 residues. DNA of the CDR3: TGTGCCAGTAGTACCGGGACTAGCGGGGGGATCCCCACAGATACGCAGTATTTT. It translates to CASSTGTSGGIPTDTQYF.

Only one count was recorded for this clone. The rearrangement links TRBV18 to TRBJ2-5, with D unresolved. Germline V CDR1 and CDR2: KGHSH, LQKENI. Between the trimmed V and J ends, which lost 4 bases and 2 bases, there was a span of 2 bases. CDR3 length equals 11 residues. The CDR3 DNA sequence: TGTGCCAGCTCACAACAAGAGACCCAGTACTTC. It encodes CASSQQETQYF.

V is TRBV3-1 (or the pseudogene TRBV3-2) and J is TRBJ2-1; D gene uncertain. Trimming removed 3 bases from V and 0 bases from J, with 9 bases in between. This CDR3 is built from 15 residues. Germline V CDR1 and CDR2: LGHDT, YNNKEL (reference sequence). CDR3 in DNA: TGTGCCAGCAGCCAGCACCCGACCTCCTACAATGAGCAGTTCTTC. This encodes CASSQHPTSYNEQFF.

The V call is TRBV5-6, the J call TRBJ1-5, with 8 bases lining up with TRBD1. V lost 4 bases, J lost 2 bases, and 8 bases stayed unmatched. Germline CDR1 is SGHDT and CDR2 is YYEEEE. The CDR3 runs to 16 residues. The CDR3 bases are TGTGCCAGCAGCATAGGCCCAGGGGGCGGCAATCAGCCCCAGCATTTT. It codes for CASSIGPGGGNQPQHF.

This chain joins TRBV4-1 and TRBJ1-1; D is unresolved. Trimming took 0 bases from V and 0 from J, leaving 11 bases between them. In germline, CDR1 is MGHRA, CDR2 YSYEKL. CDR3 length: 16 amino acids. CDR3 sequence: CASSQDSKLMNTEAFF. The CDR3, as DNA: TGCGCCAGCAGCCAAGATAGCAAACTCATGAACACTGAAGCTTTCTTT.

The chain carries TRBV15 and TRBJ2-5; 7 nucleotides line up with TRBD2. This CDR3 has 14 residues. The trim removed 4 bases at V and 4 bases at J, leaving 6 bases unmatched. Germline CDR1 LNHNV, CDR2 YYDKDF (reference sequence). DNA for the CDR3: TGTGCCACCAGCATATATGGGGGGGTAGAGACCCAGTACTTC. This translates into CATSIYGGVETQYF.

The genes are TRBV11-2 and TRBJ1-5, with a possible D match to TRBD1 (5 bases). V gave up 4 bases and J gave up 4 bases, with 11 bases separating them. This CDR3 has 14 residues. Germline assignment: CDR1 SGHAT and CDR2 FQNNGV. The CDR3 sequence is CASSSGVGNQPQHF. CDR3 nucleotide sequence: TGTGCCAGCAGCTCGGGGGTGGGAAATCAGCCCCAGCATTTT.

The chain recombines TRBV21-1 with TRBJ1-5; the table calls TRBD1, which could not be checked here. TRBV21-1 is marked as a pseudogene. The CDR3 contains 15 residues. In nucleotides, the CDR3 is TGTGCCAGCAGCAAGGTCAGGGGGCAGGGTCAGCCCCAGCATTTT. Protein: CASSKVRGQGQPQHF.